This T cell receptor (beta chain) was sequenced in a study of T cell repertoires in cytomegalovirus infection. Whole-study context: Recently identified HLA-C-restricted CMV epitopes were among the peptides used. Broader study findings: The ex vivo response showed dominance by HLA-C-restricted CMV-specific TCR beta clonotypes.

TCRdb itself ran the reads through MiXCR, one entry per CDR3 protein. The data contain about half a million distinct CDR3 sequences, around a third of them singletons. The germline V gene has CDR1 KGHDR and CDR2 SFDVKD. V was clipped by 1 base and J by 2 bases, with 8 bases between them. The CDR3 is made up of 14 amino acids. As to this clonotype: Its antigen is unidentified.

This chain connects TRBV24-1 to TRBJ2-7; no firm D call. This TCR was sampled from a human donor in good health (CMV status not recorded). Some clones in this sample may be carry-over from other donors' samples. The sequencing here drew on cultured PBMCs, taken from culture after CMV antigen stimulation. Here the CDR3 reads CATSDFRTPYEQYV. The CDR3 DNA is TGTGCCACCAGTGATTTTCGAACCCCCTACGAGCAGTACGTC.